This T cell receptor beta chain was retrieved from a study of blood T cell repertoires in COVID-19. Study background: The study drew acute and convalescent COVID-19 samples from the United States, Italy and Spain. T cells, B-cell-depleted T cells, or PBMCs provided the cDNA or gDNA that served as material.

Trimming left V 7 bases short and J 5 bases short, with 14 bases between. The CDR3 sequence is 14 residues long. Germline CDR1 and CDR2: LNHDA and SQIVND (reference sequence). Under the authors' procedure: Estimates of nucleated cell counts were drawn from the amplification of reference gene primers. This table comes from immunoSEQ multiplex PCR, and its TCRdb copy is limited to in-frame clones, with some not included. That table supplies the V and J calls and clone size; D and trimming were determined from the DNA. This table has about 220,000 clones, approximately 77% appearing once. This chain connects TRBV19 to TRBJ2-2, with D perhaps TRBD2 (5 bases). The sequence derives from a woman of 80 years or more with acute or convalescent COVID-19. The specimen sequenced was peripheral blood. Written as DNA, the CDR3 is TGTGCCAGTATCAGGCCCGGCGGGACCGGGGAGCTGTTTTTT. Translating it yields CASIRPGGTGELFF.